One and the same sample provided the 12 T cell receptor beta chains below, sequenced in a study of OX40 agonist ivuxolimab in advanced cancers. TCRdb's copy holds only in-frame clones and misses some; the assay was immunoSEQ multiplex PCR. In the table there are about 75,000 clones, about 85% of which are singletons. Specimen: CD4+ or CD8+ T cells sorted from blood, collected in a trial of the OX40 agonist ivuxolimab. Source of these receptors: an adult with an advanced solid tumor such as melanoma, head and neck, liver or kidney cancer.

The chain uses TRBV5-1 and TRBJ2-1, with D uncertain. From germline, CDR1 is SGHRS and CDR2 YFSETQ. The CDR3 has 15 amino acids. V lost 0 bases and J lost 3, with 10 bases in between. CDR3 in amino acids: CASSLVGQDYNEQFF. DNA for the CDR3: TGCGCCAGCAGCTTGGTAGGGCAGGACTACAATGAGCAGTTCTTC. The full variable domain, rest sourced from reference TRBV5-1 and TRBJ2-1, is KAGVTQTPRYLIKTRGQQVTLSCSPISGHRSVSWYQQTPGQGLQFLFEYFSETQRNKGNFPGRFSGRQFSNSRSEMNVSTLELGDSALYLCASSLVGQDYNEQFFGPGTRLTVL.

This chain links TRBV4-1 with TRBJ2-5, with D unresolved. The germline gives CDR1 MGHRA, CDR2 YSYEKL. This CDR3 region has 15 residues. V shed 2 bases and J shed 1 base, with 11 bases lying between them. CDR3 residues: CASSQKPGLQETQYF. CDR3 sequence (DNA): TGCGCCAGCAGCCAAAAGCCAGGCCTCCAAGAGACCCAGTACTTC.

The chain links TRBV9 to TRBJ1-3, with TRBD1 as a possible D gene (5 bases). V lost 2 bases, J lost 2 bases, and 11 bases lay in between. The CDR3 loop spans 15 amino acids. Germline V CDR1 and CDR2: SGDLS, YYNGEE. CDR3 residues: CASSVGGGTGNTIYF. The CDR3 coding sequence is TGTGCCAGCAGCGTCGGGGGAGGCACTGGAAACACCATATATTTT.

The gene calls are TRBV11-2 and TRBJ1-1, with 8 bases matching TRBD1. Per germline, CDR1 SGHAT and CDR2 FQNNGV. CDR3 length: 14 amino acids. V dropped 5 bases and J dropped 0; count of bases not matched to a gene: 2. CDR3 in DNA: TGTGCCAGCAGCCCGGACAGGGTGAACACTGAAGCTTTCTTT. Residues: CASSPDRVNTEAFF.

This CDR3 is CATSRDPGASSYEQYF. The CDR3 DNA reads TGTGCCACCAGCAGAGATCCGGGGGCTAGCTCCTACGAGCAGTACTTC. The gene calls are TRBV15 and TRBJ2-7, with D perhaps given as TRBD1 or TRBD2 (6 bases each). Trimming pared 0 bases from V and 0 bases from J, leaving 12 bases between. CDR1 is LNHNV and CDR2 is YYDKDF in the germline V gene (reference sequence). This CDR3 is built from 16 residues.

This rearrangement joins TRBV19 to TRBJ1-1; unclear D gene. The CDR3 sequence is 15 residues long. V was shortened by 0 bases and J by 5 bases, with 13 bases between the two germline ends. Germline V gives CDR1 LNHDA, CDR2 SQIVND (reference sequence). CDR3 bases: TGTGCCAGTAGTATAGATGCCGGGGAAATAACTGAAGCTTTCTTT. It yields the protein CASSIDAGEITEAFF.

The chain couples TRBV19 to TRBJ2-1; 9 nucleotides align to TRBD2. Germline V gene data show CDR1 as LNHDA and CDR2 as SQIVND (reference sequence). The CDR3 is 18 amino acids. V was pared by 8 bases and J by 3 bases, with 17 bases of the junction left unmatched. CDR3 in amino acids: CASPQKGSLAGCYNEQFF. Here the CDR3 DNA reads TGTGCCAGTCCACAAAAAGGCTCTCTAGCGGGATGCTACAATGAGCAGTTCTTC.

V is TRBV5-1 and J is TRBJ2-1; 11 nucleotides line up with TRBD2. Germline assignment: CDR1 SGHRS and CDR2 YFSETQ. V gave up 4 bases and J gave up 8 bases; unmatched junction bases: 11. CDR3 size: 16 residues. DNA for the CDR3: TGCGCCAGCAGCCTGCCACTAGCGGGAGAAGGAGATGAGCAGTTCTTC. Its protein product is CASSLPLAGEGDEQFF.

This clone is a singleton in its sample. The chain links TRBV4-1 to TRBJ1-2, with 8 nucleotides matching TRBD1. The CDR3 totals 14 residues. Germline CDR1 reads MGHRA; CDR2 reads YSYEKL. V gave up 4 bases and J gave up 4 bases; unmatched junction bases: 5. The CDR3 sequence: CASSRGTGGYGYTF. DNA for the CDR3: TGCGCCAGCAGCCGAGGGACAGGAGGCTATGGCTACACCTTC.

The CDR3, as DNA: TGTGCCAGCAGTCAAGGCCCGAACACCGGGGAGCTGTTTTTT. Its protein product is CASSQGPNTGELFF. The chain has TRBV11-3 and TRBJ2-2; D is uncertain. V was trimmed by 6 bases and J by 0 bases, leaving 8 bases between them. The CDR3 has 14 residues. Per germline, CDR1 SGHNT and CDR2 YENEEA.

This sequence joins TRBV6-6 and TRBJ2-7, with D possibly called TRBD1 or TRBD2 (6 bases each). The CDR3 has 14 amino acids. Trimming took off 8 bases at V and 4 bases at J, with 18 bases between the two ends. Germline V gene lookup returns CDR1 MNHNY and CDR2 SVGAGI (reference sequence). Written as DNA, the CDR3 is TGTGCCAGCGGCCCAGGGGCGGGGTTATACGAGCAGTACTTC. Protein product: CASGPGAGLYEQYF.

This clone was detected only once. The rearrangement joins TRBV29-1 to TRBJ2-3; 8 bases are a match to TRBD1. Germline CDR1 is SQVTM and CDR2 is ANQGSEA. The ends lost 7 bases at V and 2 bases at J; junction bases unmatched: 8. There are 14 residues in the CDR3. The CDR3, as DNA: TGCAGCGCCCAGGACAGGGAGTTCACAGATACGCAGTATTTT. Translating gives CSAQDREFTDTQYF.